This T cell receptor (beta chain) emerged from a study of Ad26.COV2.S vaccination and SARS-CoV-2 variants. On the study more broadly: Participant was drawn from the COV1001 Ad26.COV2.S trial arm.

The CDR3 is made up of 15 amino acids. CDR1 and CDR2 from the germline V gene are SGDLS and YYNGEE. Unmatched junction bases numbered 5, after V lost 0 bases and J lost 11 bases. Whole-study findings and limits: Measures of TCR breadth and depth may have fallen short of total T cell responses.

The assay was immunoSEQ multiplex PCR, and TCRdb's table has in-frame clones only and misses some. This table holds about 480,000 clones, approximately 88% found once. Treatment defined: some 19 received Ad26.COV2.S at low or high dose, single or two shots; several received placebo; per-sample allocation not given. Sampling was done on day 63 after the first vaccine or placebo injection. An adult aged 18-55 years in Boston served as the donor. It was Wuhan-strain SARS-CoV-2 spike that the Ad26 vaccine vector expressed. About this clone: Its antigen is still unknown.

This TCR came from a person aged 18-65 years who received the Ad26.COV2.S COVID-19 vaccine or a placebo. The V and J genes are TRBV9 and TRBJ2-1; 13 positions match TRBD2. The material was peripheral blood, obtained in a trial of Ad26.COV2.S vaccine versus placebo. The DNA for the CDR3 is TGTGCCAGCAGCGTAGGAGGGACTAGCGGGACCCAGCAGTTCTTC. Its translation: CASSVGGTSGTQQFF. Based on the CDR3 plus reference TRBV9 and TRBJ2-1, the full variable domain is DSGVTQTPKHLITATGQRVTLRCSPRSGDLSVYWYQQSLDQGLQFLIQYYNGEERAKGNILERFSAQQFPDLHSELNLSSLELGDSALYFCASSVGGTSGTQQFFGPGTRLTVL.